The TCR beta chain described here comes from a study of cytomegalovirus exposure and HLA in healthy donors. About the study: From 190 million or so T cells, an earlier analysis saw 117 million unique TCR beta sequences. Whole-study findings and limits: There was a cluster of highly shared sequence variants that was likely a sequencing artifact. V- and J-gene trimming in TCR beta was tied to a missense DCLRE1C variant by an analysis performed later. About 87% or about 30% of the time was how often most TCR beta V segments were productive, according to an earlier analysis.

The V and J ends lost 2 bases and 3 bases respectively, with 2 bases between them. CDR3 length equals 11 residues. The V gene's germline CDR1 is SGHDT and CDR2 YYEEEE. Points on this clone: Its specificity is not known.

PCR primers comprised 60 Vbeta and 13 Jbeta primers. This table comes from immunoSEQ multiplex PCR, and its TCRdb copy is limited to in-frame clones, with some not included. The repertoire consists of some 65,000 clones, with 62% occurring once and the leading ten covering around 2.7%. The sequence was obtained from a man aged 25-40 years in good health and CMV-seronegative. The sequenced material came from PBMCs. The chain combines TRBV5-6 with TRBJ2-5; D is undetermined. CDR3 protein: CASSFKETQYF. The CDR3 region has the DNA TGTGCCAGCAGCTTCAAAGAGACCCAGTACTTC.